The rows below give T cell receptor beta chains drawn from one sample of a study of T cells in Graves' hyperthyroidism and ophthalmopathy. TCRdb used MiXCR to reprocess the multiplex PCR reads, holding one entry per CDR3 protein. The profile covers approximately 720,000 distinct CDR3 sequences, with approximately 18% appearing a single time and 15% to 20% taken by the ten largest. Source material: blood. The receptors shown here come from a woman aged 45-60 years with Graves' hyperthyroidism that later progressed to Graves' ophthalmopathy. Each CDR3 is given with its conserved first and last residue. The D gene is left open where the match is weak. Rows may omit the clone size; those that give it use once, few, many or a size class.

D gene,clone size,J gene,V gene,CDR3 DNA,CDR3 protein
NA,NA,TRBJ1-5,TRBV7-9,TGTGCCAGCAGCTTAGGGACGGAGATTTATAGCAATCAGCCCCAGCATTTT,CASSLGTEIYSNQPQHF
TRBD2,once,TRBJ2-1,TRBV29-1,TGCAGCGTTGAGGTGAGCGGGGGCAATGAGCAGTTCTTC,CSVEVSGGNEQFF
NA,NA,TRBJ2-3,TRBV30,TGTGCCTGGAGGCCAGGGGGGACGGATACGCAGTATTTT,CAWRPGGTDTQYF
NA,few,TRBJ2-3,TRBV6-6,TGTGCCAGCAGTTACTCAACAGCGGCCACAGATACGCAGTATTTT,CASSYSTAATDTQYF
TRBD2,few,TRBJ2-7,TRBV20-1,TGCAGTGCCGACACATCCCCCACAGCGGGGGCGCACTACGAGCAGTACTTC,CSADTSPTAGAHYEQYF
TRBD1,many,TRBJ1-1,TRBV12-3/TRBV12-4,TGTGCCAGCAGTTTAGGGACAGGGGCCGACACTGAAGCTTTCTTT,CASSLGTGADTEAFF
NA,few,TRBJ2-1,TRBV19,TGTGCCAGTAGTATTTACCAGGGCTCTCTAAATGAGCAGTTCTTC,CASSIYQGSLNEQFF
TRBD1,many,TRBJ1-6,TRBV20-1,TGCAGTGCTAGAGTCGGACAGGCGGGGGATTCACCCCTCCACTTT,CSARVGQAGDSPLHF
NA,NA,TRBJ1-5,TRBV7-2,TGTGCCAGCAGCTTAACCGGGAGACGTCCCCGGGGGTTGGATCAGCCCCAGCATTTT,CASSLTGRRPRGLDQPQHF
TRBD1,NA,TRBJ2-1,TRBV7-3,TGTGCCAACAGCTTAGGCAGGGGGCATCCCAATGAGCAGTTCTTC,CANSLGRGHPNEQFF
NA,NA,TRBJ1-1,TRBV19,TGTGCCAGTAATATAGGCGGACAGTCCACTGAAGCTTTCTTT,CASNIGGQSTEAFF
NA,many,TRBJ2-2,TRBV18,TGTGCCAGCTCACAATGGACAGTGAACACCGGGGAGCTGTTTTTT,CASSQWTVNTGELFF
NA,many,TRBJ2-5,TRBV18,TGTGCCAGCTCACCCAGTCTCCAAGAGACCCAGTACTTC,CASSPSLQETQYF
NA,many,TRBJ2-7,TRBV2,TGTGCCAGCCGAGGGACGGATAACTCCTACGAGCAGTACTTC,CASRGTDNSYEQYF
TRBD1,many,TRBJ2-7,TRBV5-1,TGCGCCAGCAGCCCAGGACAGGGTTGGAACGACGAGCAGTACTTC,CASSPGQGWNDEQYF
TRBD1,NA,TRBJ2-3,TRBV15,TGTGCCACCAGCGGTGAATCAGGACAGGGGGCAGATACGCAGTATTTT,CATSGESGQGADTQYF
TRBD1,few,TRBJ2-5,TRBV30,TGTGCCTGCCAACCGGGGACAGTTCAAGAGACCCAGTACTTC,CACQPGTVQETQYF
NA,few,TRBJ1-2,TRBV6-1,TGTGCCAGCAGTGCCTCCGGGGGAGAGTATGGCTACACCTTC,CASSASGGEYGYTF
TRBD2,many,TRBJ2-7,TRBV10-3,TGTGCCATCAGTGAGTCGGGAGGGGACCCCTACTCCTACGAGCAGTACTTC,CAISESGGDPYSYEQYF
NA,NA,TRBJ2-5,TRBV5-1,TGCGCCAGCAGCCTTCCGGTTGGCCCGCAAGAGACCCAGTACTTC,CASSLPVGPQETQYF
TRBD1,many,TRBJ1-5,TRBV12-3/TRBV12-4,TGTGCCAGCAGTGGGACAGGGGGCCCTCAGCCCCAGCATTTT,CASSGTGGPQPQHF
TRBD1,NA,TRBJ1-5,TRBV12-3/TRBV12-4,TGTGCCAGCAGTTACAGGGGGCCCTCACCCAATCAGCCCCAGCATTTT,CASSYRGPSPNQPQHF
NA,NA,TRBJ1-2,TRBV20-1,TGCAGTGCTAGAGACAGGGCGGGCTACACCTTC,CSARDRAGYTF
NA,many,TRBJ2-1,TRBV7-9,TGTGCCAGCAGCCTAAATGTGGGGCGGTACAATGAGCAGTTCTTC,CASSLNVGRYNEQFF
TRBD1,NA,TRBJ1-1,TRBV6-2/TRBV6-3,TGTGCCAGCAGCCACCCACAGGGGCACACTGAAGCTTTCTTT,CASSHPQGHTEAFF
TRBD1,many,TRBJ2-1,TRBV18,TGTGCCAGCTCACCTCTTGGGACAGGGGATGAGCAGTTCTTC,CASSPLGTGDEQFF
TRBD1,few,TRBJ2-7,TRBV9,TGTGCCAGCAGCAGTACAGGGGGCCCGTCCTACGAGCAGTACTTC,CASSSTGGPSYEQYF
NA,few,TRBJ1-1,TRBV29-1,TGCAGCGAGGTTAGGGTCACTGAAGCTTTCTTT,CSEVRVTEAFF
NA,many,TRBJ2-3,TRBV11-2,TGTGCCAGCAGCTTAGAAGGGATGAGCACAGATACGCAGTATTTT,CASSLEGMSTDTQYF
NA,few,TRBJ2-7,TRBV29-1,TGCAGCGTTTCGGGCCGTTCTTCCTACGAGCAGTACTTC,CSVSGRSSYEQYF
TRBD1,NA,TRBJ1-5,TRBV19,TGTGCCTCCCGGACAGGGGAGCGTCAGCCCCAGCATTTT,CASRTGERQPQHF
NA,few,TRBJ1-3,TRBV5-4,TGTGCCAGCAGTACCATGGGCACTCTCTCTGGAAACACCATATATTTT,CASSTMGTLSGNTIYF
TRBD1,NA,TRBJ1-1,TRBV6-1,TGTGCCAGCACCCTACAGGGGTTGAACACTGAAGCTTTCTTT,CASTLQGLNTEAFF
NA,many,TRBJ1-1,TRBV27,TGTGCCAGCAGCATTGACAGGCTGAACACTGAAGCTTTCTTT,CASSIDRLNTEAFF
NA,many,TRBJ1-1,TRBV18,TGTGCCAGCTCACCGGCGGGGACCACTGAAGCTTTCTTT,CASSPAGTTEAFF
TRBD2,few,TRBJ2-2,TRBV2,TGTGCCAGCATTCCGGGACTAGCGGGGGAGGGCGGGGAGCTGTTTTTT,CASIPGLAGEGGELFF
NA,many,TRBJ1-6,TRBV5-5,TGTGCCAGCAGCTTGGAAGGAGTGCGCCAAGATAATTCACCCCTCCACTTT,CASSLEGVRQDNSPLHF
TRBD2,few,TRBJ2-1,TRBV24-1,TGTGCCACCAGTGACCCTGGACTAGCGGGCTCCTACAATGAGCAGTTCTTC,CATSDPGLAGSYNEQFF
NA,many,TRBJ1-5,TRBV11-2,TGTGCCAGCAGCTTAGATGGGGCGTCGGGGCAGCCCCAGCATTTT,CASSLDGASGQPQHF
TRBD1,NA,TRBJ1-1,TRBV10-3,TGTGCCATCAGTGGGAGGACAGGGGGCGCGGTGACTGAAGCTTTCTTT,CAISGRTGGAVTEAFF
NA,NA,TRBJ1-1,TRBV20-1,TGCAGTGCCCCGGACGCAAAGGGGAACACTGAAGCTTTCTTT,CSAPDAKGNTEAFF
TRBD2,NA,TRBJ2-1,TRBV6-1,TGTGCCAGCAGTTATATTGGGCTATGGGGGACTAGCGGGGGCAATGAGCAGTTCTTC,CASSYIGLWGTSGGNEQFF
TRBD1,NA,TRBJ2-7,TRBV10-3,TGTGCCGTCCGGGGACAGTCGGAGTCCGAGCAGTACTTC,CAVRGQSESEQYF
NA,once,TRBJ2-6,TRBV30,TGTGCCTACGGTCCCTGGGGGGCGCTTGGGGCCAACGTCCTGACTTTC,CAYGPWGALGANVLTF
TRBD1,NA,TRBJ1-6,TRBV20-1,TGCAGTGCTGGTGTACAGGGGAATTCACCCCTCCACTTT,CSAGVQGNSPLHF